The rows below give T cell receptor beta chains drawn from one sample of a study of shared clonotypes between healthy human individuals. Libraries were prepared by immunoSEQ multiplex PCR; TCRdb keeps only in-frame clonotypes and omits some of them. The sample consists of under 850,000 clones, about two thirds of them appearing once. What was sequenced was memory CD4+ T cells sorted from blood. These receptor sequences come from a woman aged 25-40 years in good health. Both conserved end residues are part of each CDR3. D genes are given only for firm matches. Expanded clones get a size class; other rows say once, few or many, or leave the size out.

abundance: -
j_gene: TRBJ1-2
v_gene: TRBV14
d_gene: -
CDR3nt: TGTGCCAGCAGCCAAGATCTTTTGGGCTATGGCTACACCTTC
CDR3aa: CASSQDLLGYGYTF

abundance: -
j_gene: TRBJ2-4
v_gene: TRBV5-4
d_gene: TRBD2
CDR3nt: TGTGCCAGCAGGACAAGACCCGGGGGGACAGCCAAAAACATTCAGTACTTC
CDR3aa: CASRTRPGGTAKNIQYF

abundance: once
j_gene: TRBJ2-1
v_gene: TRBV7-2
d_gene: -
CDR3nt: TGTGCCAGCAGCCCTGGTCAAGCTAGGGAGCAGTTCTTC
CDR3aa: CASSPGQAREQFF

abundance: -
j_gene: TRBJ2-2
v_gene: TRBV7-3
d_gene: -
CDR3nt: TGTGCCAGCAGCTTAACCCTAAACCCCACCGGGGAGCTGTTTTTT
CDR3aa: CASSLTLNPTGELFF

abundance: few
j_gene: TRBJ1-5
v_gene: TRBV19
d_gene: TRBD1
CDR3nt: TGTGCCAGTAGTATCTCTAGACAGGGGGCTGCTCAGCCCCAGCATTTT
CDR3aa: CASSISRQGAAQPQHF

abundance: -
j_gene: TRBJ2-1
v_gene: TRBV19
d_gene: TRBD2
CDR3nt: TGTGCCAGTAGTATGCCCGGGCTCAGCGGGATATCGGGTTGGGAGCAGTTCTTC
CDR3aa: CASSMPGLSGISGWEQFF

abundance: -
j_gene: TRBJ2-3
v_gene: TRBV28
d_gene: -
CDR3nt: TGTGCCGGGACTTATACGCAGTATTTT
CDR3aa: CAGTYTQYF

abundance: -
j_gene: TRBJ1-1
v_gene: TRBV7-9
d_gene: -
CDR3nt: TGTGCCAGCAGCTTAGACACCCTGAACACTGAAGCTTTCTTT
CDR3aa: CASSLDTLNTEAFF

abundance: -
j_gene: TRBJ1-4
v_gene: TRBV6-6
d_gene: -
CDR3nt: TGTGCCAGCAGACTTACTGGCCCTGGGGAAAAACTGTTTTTT
CDR3aa: CASRLTGPGEKLFF

abundance: -
j_gene: TRBJ2-7
v_gene: TRBV5-1
d_gene: TRBD2
CDR3nt: TGCGCCAGCAGCTTTAAGGACGGGGGGAGGAACGAGCAGTACTTC
CDR3aa: CASSFKDGGRNEQYF

abundance: few
j_gene: TRBJ1-4
v_gene: TRBV2
d_gene: TRBD1
CDR3nt: TGTGCCGCCCGGACAGGCCGTAATGAAAAACTGTTTTTT
CDR3aa: CAARTGRNEKLFF

abundance: -
j_gene: TRBJ2-7
v_gene: TRBV27
d_gene: TRBD2
CDR3nt: TGTGCCAGCCCCCCCGGGCTAGCGGCCTACGAGCAGTACTTC
CDR3aa: CASPPGLAAYEQYF

abundance: -
j_gene: TRBJ2-1
v_gene: TRBV4-1
d_gene: TRBD2
CDR3nt: TGCGCCAGCAGCCAAGAATCTAGCGGGAGCTCCTACAATGAGCAGTTCTTC
CDR3aa: CASSQESSGSSYNEQFF

abundance: many
j_gene: TRBJ2-1
v_gene: TRBV9
d_gene: TRBD2
CDR3nt: TGTGCCAGCAGCGTAAGACTAGCGGGAGCGGGTAATGAGCAGTTCTTC
CDR3aa: CASSVRLAGAGNEQFF

abundance: -
j_gene: TRBJ2-2
v_gene: TRBV6-1
d_gene: TRBD2
CDR3nt: TGTGCCAGCAGTAGCGGGATGGGCACCGGGGAGCTGTTTTTT
CDR3aa: CASSSGMGTGELFF

abundance: -
j_gene: TRBJ1-3
v_gene: TRBV4-1
d_gene: -
CDR3nt: TGCGCCAGCAGCCAGGCCCCGACAGGTGCTGGAAACACCATATATTTT
CDR3aa: CASSQAPTGAGNTIYF

abundance: few
j_gene: TRBJ2-5
v_gene: TRBV29-1
d_gene: -
CDR3nt: TGCAGCGTTGATCCGGCAGGGGGGCCAGAGACCCAGTACTTC
CDR3aa: CSVDPAGGPETQYF

abundance: -
j_gene: TRBJ2-2
v_gene: TRBV7-2
d_gene: TRBD1
CDR3nt: TGTGCCAGCAGCTTCGGGACAGTTGGGGCCGGGGAGCTGTTTTTT
CDR3aa: CASSFGTVGAGELFF

abundance: -
j_gene: TRBJ2-2
v_gene: TRBV19
d_gene: -
CDR3nt: TGTGCCAGTAGGAGGTCCCTAGCCGTGAACACCGGGGAGCTGTTTTTT
CDR3aa: CASRRSLAVNTGELFF

abundance: -
j_gene: TRBJ2-3
v_gene: TRBV5-1
d_gene: -
CDR3nt: TGCGCCAGCAGCTTCACGGGAGAGGCGACAGATACGCAGTATTTT
CDR3aa: CASSFTGEATDTQYF

abundance: -
j_gene: TRBJ1-1
v_gene: TRBV2
d_gene: TRBD1
CDR3nt: TGTGCCAGCCGGGGACAGGGGAGTTTGGACACTGAAGCTTTCTTT
CDR3aa: CASRGQGSLDTEAFF

abundance: -
j_gene: TRBJ1-2
v_gene: TRBV10-3
d_gene: -
CDR3nt: TGTGCCAGCAGTTACTCGAATGCTGGCGGCTATGGCTACACCTTC
CDR3aa: CASSYSNAGGYGYTF

abundance: -
j_gene: TRBJ1-5
v_gene: TRBV5-1
d_gene: -
CDR3nt: TGCGCCAGCAGCCCCGGGGGGGCAAGAAGCAATCAGCCCCAGCATTTT
CDR3aa: CASSPGGARSNQPQHF

abundance: -
j_gene: TRBJ1-3
v_gene: TRBV15
d_gene: -
CDR3nt: TGTGCCACCGAACCTTACTCTGGAAACACCATATATTTT
CDR3aa: CATEPYSGNTIYF

abundance: -
j_gene: TRBJ2-5
v_gene: TRBV5-1
d_gene: TRBD1
CDR3nt: TGCGCCAGCAGTCGGAGGACAGGGCAAAACCAAGAGACCCAGTACTTC
CDR3aa: CASSRRTGQNQETQYF

abundance: few
j_gene: TRBJ2-7
v_gene: TRBV29-1
d_gene: TRBD1
CDR3nt: TGCAGCGTACAGGGGACCTACGAGCAGTACTTC
CDR3aa: CSVQGTYEQYF

abundance: few
j_gene: TRBJ1-1
v_gene: TRBV19
d_gene: -
CDR3nt: TGTGCCAGTAGTTCGGGAGTGGCAGGGAACACTGAAGCTTTCTTT
CDR3aa: CASSSGVAGNTEAFF

abundance: -
j_gene: TRBJ2-5
v_gene: TRBV5-1
d_gene: -
CDR3nt: TGCGCCAGCAGCGAGGGACCCGCGGCGGAGACCCAGTACTTC
CDR3aa: CASSEGPAAETQYF

abundance: -
j_gene: TRBJ1-1
v_gene: TRBV7-9
d_gene: TRBD1
CDR3nt: TGTGCCAGCAGCCGGCTCGCCCGGGACAGGGGTTGGGCTTTCTTT
CDR3aa: CASSRLARDRGWAFF